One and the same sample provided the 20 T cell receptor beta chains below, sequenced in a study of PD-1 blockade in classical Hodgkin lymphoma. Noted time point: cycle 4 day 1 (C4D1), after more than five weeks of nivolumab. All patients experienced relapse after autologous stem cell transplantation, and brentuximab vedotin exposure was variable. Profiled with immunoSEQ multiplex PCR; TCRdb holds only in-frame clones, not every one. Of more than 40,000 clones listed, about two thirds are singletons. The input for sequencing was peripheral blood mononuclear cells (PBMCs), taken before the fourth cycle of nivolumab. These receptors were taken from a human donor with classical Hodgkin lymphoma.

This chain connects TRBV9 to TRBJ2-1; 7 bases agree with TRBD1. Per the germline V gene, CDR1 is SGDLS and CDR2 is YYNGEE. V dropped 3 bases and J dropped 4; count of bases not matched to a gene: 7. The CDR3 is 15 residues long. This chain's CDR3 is CASSERDSRYNEQFF. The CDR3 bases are TGTGCCAGCAGCGAAAGGGACAGCCGGTACAATGAGCAGTTCTTC.

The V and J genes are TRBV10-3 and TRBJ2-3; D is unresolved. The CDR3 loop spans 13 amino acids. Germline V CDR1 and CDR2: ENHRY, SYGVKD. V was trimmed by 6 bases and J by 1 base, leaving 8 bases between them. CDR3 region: CAIRSGGTDTQYF. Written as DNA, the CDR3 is TGTGCCATCAGATCGGGTGGCACAGATACGCAGTATTTT.

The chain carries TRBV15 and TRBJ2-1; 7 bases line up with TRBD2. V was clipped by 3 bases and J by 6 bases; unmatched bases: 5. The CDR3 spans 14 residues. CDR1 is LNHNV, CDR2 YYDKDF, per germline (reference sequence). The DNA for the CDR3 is TGTGCCACCAGCAGTTCGAGGACTAGCAATGAGCAGTTCTTC. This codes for CATSSSRTSNEQFF.

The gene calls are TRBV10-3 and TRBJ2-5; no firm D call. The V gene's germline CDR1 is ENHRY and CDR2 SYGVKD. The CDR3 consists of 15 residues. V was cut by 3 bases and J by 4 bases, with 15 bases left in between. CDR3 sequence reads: CAISENPGSLETQYF. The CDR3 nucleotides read TGTGCCATCAGTGAAAACCCCGGGTCGTTAGAGACCCAGTACTTC.

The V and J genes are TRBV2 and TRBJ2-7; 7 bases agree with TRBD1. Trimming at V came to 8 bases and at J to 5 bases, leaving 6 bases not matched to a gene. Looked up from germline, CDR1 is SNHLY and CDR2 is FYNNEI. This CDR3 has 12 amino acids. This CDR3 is CASDREQDEQYF. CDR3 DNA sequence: TGTGCCAGCGACAGGGAGCAGGACGAGCAGTACTTC.

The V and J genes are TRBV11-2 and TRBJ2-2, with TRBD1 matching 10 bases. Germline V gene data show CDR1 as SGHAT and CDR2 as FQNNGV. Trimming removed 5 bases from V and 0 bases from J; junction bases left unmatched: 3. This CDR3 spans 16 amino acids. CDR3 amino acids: CASSTGTGANTGELFF. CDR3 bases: TGTGCCAGCAGCACCGGGACAGGGGCGAACACCGGGGAGCTGTTTTTT.

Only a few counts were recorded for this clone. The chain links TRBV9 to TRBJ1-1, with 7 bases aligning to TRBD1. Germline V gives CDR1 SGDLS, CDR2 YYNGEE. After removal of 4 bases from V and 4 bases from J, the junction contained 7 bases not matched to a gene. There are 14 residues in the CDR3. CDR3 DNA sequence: TGTGCCAGCAGCCCAGGGCAGGGGGGCACTGAAGCTTTCTTT. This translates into CASSPGQGGTEAFF.

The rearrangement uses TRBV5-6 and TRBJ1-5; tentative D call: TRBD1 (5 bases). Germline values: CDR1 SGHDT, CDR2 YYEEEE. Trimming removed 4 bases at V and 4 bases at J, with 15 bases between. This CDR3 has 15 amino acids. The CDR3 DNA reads TGTGCCAGCAGCCCCGGGACGGGAACAAATCAGCCCCAGCATTTT. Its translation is CASSPGTGTNQPQHF.

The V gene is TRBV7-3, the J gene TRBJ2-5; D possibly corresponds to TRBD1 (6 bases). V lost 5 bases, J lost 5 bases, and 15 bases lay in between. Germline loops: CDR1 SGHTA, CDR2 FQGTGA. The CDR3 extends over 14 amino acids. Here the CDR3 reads CASSNTQGDETQYF. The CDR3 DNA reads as TGTGCCAGCAGCAATACACAGGGTGACGAGACCCAGTACTTC. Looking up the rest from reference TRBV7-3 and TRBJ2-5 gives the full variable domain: GAGVSQTPSNKVTEKGKYVELRCDPISGHTALYWYRQSLGQGPEFLIYFQGTGAADDSGLPNDRFFAVRPEGSVSTLKIQRTERGDSAVYLCASSNTQGDETQYFGPGTRLLVL.

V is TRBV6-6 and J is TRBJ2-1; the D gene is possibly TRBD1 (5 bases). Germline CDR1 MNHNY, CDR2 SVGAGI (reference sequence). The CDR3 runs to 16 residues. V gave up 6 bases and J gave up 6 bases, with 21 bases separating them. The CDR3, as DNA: TGTGCCAGCAGGGTTTACGACGCAGGGAATCTCAATGAGCAGTTCTTC. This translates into CASRVYDAGNLNEQFF.

CDR3 in DNA: TGTGCCTGGGTCCCGATGGGGGGGCAGGCTTTCTTT. Its translation: CAWVPMGGQAFF. The chain links TRBV30 to TRBJ1-1; D possibly corresponds to TRBD1 (6 bases). V lost 5 bases, J lost 11 bases, and 18 bases lay in between. Germline V gene data show CDR1 as GTSNPN and CDR2 as SVGIG (reference sequence). The CDR3 totals 12 residues.

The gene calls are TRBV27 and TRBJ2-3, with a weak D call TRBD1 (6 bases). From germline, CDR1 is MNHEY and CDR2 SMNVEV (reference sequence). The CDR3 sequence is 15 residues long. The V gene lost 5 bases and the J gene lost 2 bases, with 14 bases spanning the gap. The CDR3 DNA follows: TGTGCCAGCAGTCCGGACAGTGGGATCACAGATACGCAGTATTTT. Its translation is CASSPDSGITDTQYF.

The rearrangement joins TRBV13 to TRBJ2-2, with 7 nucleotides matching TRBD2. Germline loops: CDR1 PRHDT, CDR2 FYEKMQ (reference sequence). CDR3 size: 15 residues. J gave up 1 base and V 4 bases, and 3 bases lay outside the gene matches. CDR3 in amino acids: CASSSSGENTGELFF. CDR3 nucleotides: TGTGCCAGCAGCTCCAGCGGGGAGAACACCGGGGAGCTGTTTTTT.

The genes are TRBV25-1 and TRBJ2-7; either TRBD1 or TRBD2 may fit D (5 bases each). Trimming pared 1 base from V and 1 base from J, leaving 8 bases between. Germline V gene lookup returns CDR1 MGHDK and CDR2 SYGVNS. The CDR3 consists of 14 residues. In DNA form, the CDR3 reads TGTGCCAGCAGTGAATTTGGGGGATCCTACGAGCAGTACTTC. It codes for CASSEFGGSYEQYF.

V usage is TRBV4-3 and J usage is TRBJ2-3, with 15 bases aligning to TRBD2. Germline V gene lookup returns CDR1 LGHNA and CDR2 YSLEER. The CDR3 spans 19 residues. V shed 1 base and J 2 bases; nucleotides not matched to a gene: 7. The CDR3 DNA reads TGCGCCAGCAGCCAAGGGACTAGCGGGGGGGCGGGGTTCACAGATACGCAGTATTTT. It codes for CASSQGTSGGAGFTDTQYF.

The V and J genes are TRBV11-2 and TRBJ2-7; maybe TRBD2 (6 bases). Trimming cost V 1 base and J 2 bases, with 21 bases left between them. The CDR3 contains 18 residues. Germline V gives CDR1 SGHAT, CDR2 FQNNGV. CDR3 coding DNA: TGTGCCAGCAGCTTAGCAAGGGGCGGGCGGGGCGACCCCTACGAGCAGTACTTC. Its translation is CASSLARGGRGDPYEQYF.

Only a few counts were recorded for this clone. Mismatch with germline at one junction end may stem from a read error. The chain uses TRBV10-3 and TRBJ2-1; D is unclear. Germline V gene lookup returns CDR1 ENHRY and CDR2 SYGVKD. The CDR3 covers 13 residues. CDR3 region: CATSSSEDNEQFF. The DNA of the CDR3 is TGTGCCACCAGTTCCTCAGAGGACAATGAGCAGTTCTTC.

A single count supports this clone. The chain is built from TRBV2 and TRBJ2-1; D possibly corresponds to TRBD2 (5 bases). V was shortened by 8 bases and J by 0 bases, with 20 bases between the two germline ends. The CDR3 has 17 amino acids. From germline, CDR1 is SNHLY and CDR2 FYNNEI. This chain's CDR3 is CASSERGRFSSYNEQFF. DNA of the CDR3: TGTGCCAGCTCCGAGAGAGGGCGGTTCAGCTCCTACAATGAGCAGTTCTTC.

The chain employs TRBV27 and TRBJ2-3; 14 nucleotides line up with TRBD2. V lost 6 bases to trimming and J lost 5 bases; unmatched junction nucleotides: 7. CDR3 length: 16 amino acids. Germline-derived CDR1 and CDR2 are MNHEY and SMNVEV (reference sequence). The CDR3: CASSQTSGGAVDTQYF. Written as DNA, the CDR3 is TGTGCCAGCAGCCAGACTAGCGGGGGGGCAGTAGATACGCAGTATTTT.

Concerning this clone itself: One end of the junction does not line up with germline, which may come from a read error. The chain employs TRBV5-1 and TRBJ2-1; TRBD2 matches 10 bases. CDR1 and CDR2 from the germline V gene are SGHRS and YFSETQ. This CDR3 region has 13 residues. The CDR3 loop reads CASSLAVSGGAVF. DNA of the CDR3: TGCGCCAGCAGCTTGGCCGTGAGCGGGGGGGCCGTCTTC.